The rows below give T cell receptor beta chains drawn from one sample of a study of blood T cells in healthy people across ages. TCRdb independently ran MiXCR on the 5' RACE reads; one entry per CDR3 protein. The table shows some 1,500,000 distinct CDR3 sequences, with under 55% occurring only once. What was sequenced was blood. The receptors come from a woman aged 18-35 years in good health. The CDR3 runs from the conserved cysteine through the conserved F or W. The D gene is left open where the match is weak. Clone sizes are given selectively: once, few, many, or a class where the clone is expanded.

>-|TRBV29-1|-|TRBJ2-7
CSVELPMGEQYF
TGCAGCGTTGAACTACCGATGGGCGAGCAGTACTTC
>few|TRBV10-3|-|TRBJ2-7
CAISEPGTDYEQYF
TGTGCCATCAGTGAGCCCGGGACGGACTACGAGCAGTACTTC
>few|TRBV11-2|-|TRBJ2-1
CASSLGTKRDDNEQFF
TGTGCCAGCAGCTTGGGAACAAAACGAGATGACAATGAGCAGTTCTTC
>once|TRBV2|-|TRBJ1-5
CASRGVGGSNQPQHF
TGTGCCAGCAGGGGGGTCGGGGGTAGCAATCAGCCCCAGCATTTT
>-|TRBV5-1|TRBD2|TRBJ2-1
CASSGLAGKDEQFF
TGCGCCAGCTCTGGACTAGCGGGAAAAGATGAGCAGTTCTTC
>-|TRBV5-1|-|TRBJ1-4
CASSLEQGDEKLFF
TGCGCCAGCAGCTTGGAACAGGGTGACGAAAAACTGTTTTTT
>-|TRBV29-1|TRBD1|TRBJ2-4
CSVGDRIAKNIQYF
TGCAGCGTCGGGGACAGAATAGCCAAAAACATTCAGTACTTC
>-|TRBV7-2|TRBD1|TRBJ1-1
CASNTSRGTLTEAFF
TGTGCCAGCAACACTTCCAGGGGGACTTTGACTGAAGCTTTCTTT
>few|TRBV7-6|-|TRBJ2-1
CASSSTSGLLNEQFF
TGTGCCAGCAGCTCAACCTCGGGACTCCTCAATGAGCAGTTCTTC
>few|TRBV7-9|-|TRBJ1-1
CASSLGSVYTEAFF
TGTGCCAGCAGCTTAGGGTCGGTCTACACTGAAGCTTTCTTT
>few|TRBV29-1|TRBD2|TRBJ2-3
CSVRLAGAGDTQYF
TGCAGCGTCCGACTAGCGGGGGCGGGAGATACGCAGTATTTT
>-|TRBV9|TRBD2|TRBJ2-3
CASSVWGERGAPTDTQYF
TGTGCCAGCAGCGTTTGGGGGGAGCGGGGAGCCCCCACAGATACGCAGTATTTT
>few|TRBV20-1|-|TRBJ2-7
CSAGANYEQYF
TGCAGTGCTGGAGCTAACTACGAGCAGTACTTC
>-|TRBV6-6|-|TRBJ1-2
CASSYVEGKDGYTF
TGTGCCAGCAGTTATGTGGAGGGCAAGGATGGCTACACCTTC
>-|TRBV4-3|TRBD2|TRBJ2-5
CASSSRGGTSDNEQYF
TGCGCCAGCAGCTCCCGGGGGGGAACCTCCGACAATGAGCAGTACTTC
>few|TRBV6-2/TRBV6-3|-|TRBJ2-3
CARTDAGADTQYF
TGTGCCAGAACAGATGCGGGCGCAGATACGCAGTATTTT
>few|TRBV5-1|TRBD1|TRBJ2-3
CASSHGDRGVLDTQYF
TGCGCCAGCAGCCACGGGGACAGGGGAGTTTTGGATACGCAGTATTTT
>-|TRBV7-2|-|TRBJ1-1
CASSPFSGLNTEAFF
TGTGCCAGCAGCCCCTTTTCTGGGTTGAACACTGAAGCTTTCTTT
>-|TRBV2|-|TRBJ2-7
CASSVHGQGSTYEQYF
TGTGCCAGCAGTGTTCACGGGCAGGGTAGTACCTACGAGCAGTACTTC
>few|TRBV4-1|-|TRBJ2-1
CASSPPWEDEQFF
TGCGCCAGCAGCCCCCCATGGGAAGATGAGCAGTTCTTC
>-|TRBV7-2|-|TRBJ1-5
CASSFGGYGNQPQHF
TGTGCCAGCAGCTTCGGAGGTTATGGCAATCAGCCCCAGCATTTT
>many|TRBV19|TRBD1|TRBJ2-7
CASSYRDRTYEQYF
TGTGCCAGTAGTTACCGGGACAGGACTTACGAGCAGTACTTC
>-|TRBV7-9|-|TRBJ1-2
CASRAPGGWDYGYTF
TGTGCCAGCAGAGCCCCGGGGGGTTGGGACTATGGCTACACCTTC
>-|TRBV29-1|-|TRBJ2-1
CSVEGSQTSSYNEQFF
TGCAGCGTTGAGGGCAGCCAAACCAGCTCCTACAATGAGCAGTTCTTC
>few|TRBV9|-|TRBJ2-1
CASTEGGGSSYNEQFF
TGTGCCAGCACTGAGGGAGGGGGGAGCTCCTACAATGAGCAGTTCTTC
>-|TRBV6-2/TRBV6-3|-|TRBJ2-5
CASSYSDSVWTQYF
TGTGCCAGCAGTTACTCGGACAGCGTATGGACCCAGTACTTC
>-|TRBV20-1|-|TRBJ1-1
CSASGSSTGNTEAFF
TGCAGTGCCTCGGGGAGCTCCACGGGGAACACTGAAGCTTTCTTT
>-|TRBV2|TRBD1|TRBJ1-5
CASSRLTGVQPQHF
TGTGCCAGCAGTCGGTTGACAGGGGTTCAGCCCCAGCATTTT
>many|TRBV4-1|-|TRBJ2-1
CASSQDLGSNEQFF
TGCGCCAGCAGCCAAGATCTAGGGAGCAATGAGCAGTTCTTC
>-|TRBV12-3/TRBV12-4|-|TRBJ2-4
CASSPGTVNYNEQYF
TGTGCCAGCAGTCCAGGGACGGTTAACTACAATGAGCAGTACTTC
>few|TRBV6-5|-|TRBJ1-1
CASSYPPAILRLNTEAFF
TGTGCCAGCAGTTACCCGCCCGCGATTCTTAGGTTGAACACTGAAGCTTTCTTT
>-|TRBV20-1|-|TRBJ1-2
CSARVPQGGYTF
TGCAGTGCTAGAGTACCCCAAGGGGGCTACACCTTC
>few|TRBV3-1|-|TRBJ2-7
CASSQVVSIHEQYF
TGTGCCAGCAGCCAAGTGGTTAGTATTCACGAGCAGTACTTC
>-|TRBV20-1|TRBD2|TRBJ2-1
CSARVNLAGSYNEQFF
TGCAGTGCTAGAGTCAACCTAGCGGGTTCCTACAATGAGCAGTTCTTC
>few|TRBV20-1|-|TRBJ2-7
CSARDEVYHYEQYF
TGCAGTGCTAGAGATGAGGTCTATCACTACGAGCAGTACTTC
>-|TRBV7-2|TRBD1|TRBJ1-2
CASSVSGGPGYTF
TGTGCCAGCAGCGTATCAGGGGGCCCTGGCTACACCTTC
>-|TRBV4-2|-|TRBJ2-6
CASSQDRGTGSGANVLTF
TGTGCCAGCAGCCAAGATAGGGGAACGGGGTCTGGGGCCAACGTCCTGACTTTC
>-|TRBV20-1|TRBD2|TRBJ2-1
CSARRVAGGDEQFF
TGCAGTGCGCGGCGTGTAGCGGGAGGGGATGAGCAGTTCTTC
>-|TRBV5-1|-|TRBJ2-2
CASSSGDANTGELFF
TGCGCCAGCAGCTCGGGAGACGCGAACACCGGGGAGCTGTTTTTT
>-|TRBV6-6|-|TRBJ2-3
CASSYVFGGTDTQYF
TGTGCCAGCAGTTACGTATTCGGAGGCACAGATACGCAGTATTTT
>-|TRBV4-1|-|TRBJ1-3
CASSLYSDGPSGNTIYF
TGCGCCAGCAGCCTGTACTCGGACGGGCCCTCTGGAAACACCATATATTTT
>-|TRBV12-3/TRBV12-4|TRBD1|TRBJ2-7
CASSGGTGGFHEQYF
TGTGCCAGCAGTGGAGGGACAGGAGGCTTCCACGAGCAGTACTTC
>-|TRBV20-1|TRBD1|TRBJ1-5
CSAPGTGGNQPQHF
TGCAGTGCACCCGGGACAGGGGGCAATCAGCCCCAGCATTTT
>-|TRBV20-1|TRBD1|TRBJ2-4
CSARPTGQGNIQYF
TGCAGTGCTAGACCGACAGGGCAGGGAAACATTCAGTACTTC
>-|TRBV4-2|TRBD2|TRBJ2-5
CASSQDKRGLGETQYF
TGTGCCAGCAGCCAAGATAAGCGGGGGCTGGGAGAGACCCAGTACTTC
>-|TRBV20-1|-|TRBJ2-1
CSARVAIAYNEQFF
TGCAGTGCTAGAGTTGCCATCGCCTACAATGAGCAGTTCTTC
>few|TRBV7-2|-|TRBJ2-7
CASSPQTRGYEQYF
TGTGCCAGCAGCCCACAAACCCGAGGTTACGAGCAGTACTTC
>few|TRBV6-4|-|TRBJ2-1
CASSDSGLGHNEQFF
TGTGCCAGCAGTGACTCGGGCCTCGGGCACAATGAGCAGTTCTTC
>-|TRBV7-2|-|TRBJ1-1
CASSGSVMNTEAFF
TGTGCCAGCAGCGGGAGTGTAATGAACACTGAAGCTTTCTTT
>-|TRBV29-1|TRBD2|TRBJ2-1
CSVKGLAGTLEQFF
TGCAGCGTTAAAGGACTAGCGGGAACCCTTGAGCAGTTCTTC
>-|TRBV7-2|-|TRBJ2-1
CASSPTRRVNEQFF
TGTGCCAGCAGCCCCACTAGGAGGGTCAATGAGCAGTTCTTC
>-|TRBV6-5|-|TRBJ1-2
CASSPYRFVGGHGYTF
TGTGCCAGCAGTCCCTATAGGTTTGTCGGGGGCCATGGCTACACCTTC
>-|TRBV5-1|-|TRBJ1-1
CASTPEGFYTEAFF
TGCGCCAGCACCCCAGAGGGTTTTTACACTGAAGCTTTCTTT
>-|TRBV6-2/TRBV6-3|-|TRBJ2-6
CASDRTGLSGANVLTF
TGTGCCAGCGATAGGACCGGCTTATCTGGGGCCAACGTCCTGACTTTC
>-|TRBV27|-|TRBJ2-3
CASSFWGRVGTFTDTQYF
TGTGCCAGCAGTTTTTGGGGGCGTGTTGGGACTTTCACAGATACGCAGTATTTT
>-|TRBV9|TRBD2|TRBJ2-3
CASSTQLAGMIDTQYF
TGTGCCAGCAGCACACAACTAGCGGGAATGATAGATACGCAGTATTTT
>-|TRBV27|-|TRBJ1-2
CASSLAASFYGYTF
TGTGCCAGCAGTTTGGCAGCCAGCTTCTATGGCTACACCTTC
>few|TRBV6-5|TRBD1|TRBJ1-2
CAIHRDRGYGYTF
TGTGCCATCCACCGGGACAGGGGCTATGGCTACACCTTC
>few|TRBV21-1|-|TRBJ2-1
CASSKHGPPGGNEQFF
TGTGCCAGCAGCAAACACGGCCCGCCAGGGGGCAATGAGCAGTTCTTC
>many|TRBV2|TRBD1|TRBJ2-3
CATGGGTDTQYF
TGTGCTACAGGGGGAGGCACAGATACGCAGTATTTT